A selection of T cell receptor beta chains follows, all from one sample in a study of blood T cell repertoires in COVID-19. Produced via immunoSEQ multiplex PCR; TCRdb's table is partial and in-frame only. The table has about 180,000 clones, 89% seen once. The material sequenced was peripheral blood. These receptors all come from a man younger than 35 who had recovered from COVID-19. Each CDR3 is given with its conserved first and last residue. The D gene is left open where the match is weak. Clone size appears in some rows only: once, few, many, or a class for an expanded clone.

NA	TRBV9	NA	TRBJ1-5	TGTGCCAGCAGCCCAGCAGGGTATCCGGGCAATCAGCCCCAGCATTTT	CASSPAGYPGNQPQHF
TRBD2	TRBV5-5	few	TRBJ2-5	TGTGCCAGCAGCTTGCTGCCTAGCGGGATGGGGCAAGAGACCCAGTACTTC	CASSLLPSGMGQETQYF
NA	TRBV28	NA	TRBJ1-2	TGTGCCAGCAGTTTAGGTGTAGAAGGGGCGATCGGCTACACCTTC	CASSLGVEGAIGYTF
TRBD1	TRBV29-1	NA	TRBJ2-7	TGCAGCGTTAAGGGGGCGATGGACGAGCAGTACTTC	CSVKGAMDEQYF
TRBD2	TRBV11-2	once	TRBJ2-2	TGTGCCAGCAGCTTAACTAGCGGGAGGGCCCTCGGGGAGCTGTTTTTT	CASSLTSGRALGELFF
TRBD1	TRBV19	NA	TRBJ1-2	TGTGCCAGCAAAAAGGACAGGGGCGTGGGGGGCTATGGCTACACCTTC	CASKKDRGVGGYGYTF
NA	TRBV3-1/TRBV3-2	once	TRBJ2-1	TGTGCCAGCAGACCCGGACAGATCGATGAGCAGTTCTTC	CASRPGQIDEQFF
NA	TRBV29-1	NA	TRBJ2-1	TGCAGCGTTAAGGACAGAGAGCAGTTCTTC	CSVKDREQFF
TRBD2	TRBV10-3	NA	TRBJ2-1	TGTGCCATCAGTGAGGGGCTAGCGGGTTCCGATGAGCAGTTCTTC	CAISEGLAGSDEQFF
NA	TRBV12-5	NA	TRBJ1-2	TGTGCTAGTGGTTTGAAGGAGGAGTATGGCTACACCTTC	CASGLKEEYGYTF
TRBD1	TRBV9	NA	TRBJ2-5	TGTGCCAGCAGCGCCTCGACAGGGGACGCGGGAGAGACCCAGTACTTC	CASSASTGDAGETQYF
NA	TRBV6-2/TRBV6-3	NA	TRBJ2-7	TGTGCCAGCAGCCCCGGGGTGGAGCAGTACTTC	CASSPGVEQYF
NA	TRBV5-4	NA	TRBJ1-1	TGTGCCAGCAGCTTGTTCGTAAGGACAGTGAACACTGAAGCTTTCTTT	CASSLFVRTVNTEAFF
TRBD2	TRBV5-1	NA	TRBJ2-1	TGCGCCAGCAGCCCCTCGGGCGGGAGCTCCTACAATGAGCAGTTCTTC	CASSPSGGSSYNEQFF
NA	TRBV12-3/TRBV12-4	few	TRBJ1-2	TGTGCCAGCAGTTTACTGGGCTACACCTTC	CASSLLGYTF
TRBD1	TRBV6-5	NA	TRBJ2-3	TGTGCCAGCAGTTCCACAGGGGACCCGGGGCAGTATTTT	CASSSTGDPGQYF
TRBD1	TRBV28	NA	TRBJ2-4	TGTGCCAGCATCCAGGGCAGGGGGGCCAAAAACATTCAGTACTTC	CASIQGRGAKNIQYF
NA	TRBV28	once	TRBJ2-7	TGTGCCAGCAGTTCTGGGGCCGAGCAGTACTTC	CASSSGAEQYF
TRBD2	TRBV4-1	NA	TRBJ2-3	TGCGCCAGCAGCCAAGGTAGACGGACTAGCGGTTCAGATACGCAGTATTTT	CASSQGRRTSGSDTQYF